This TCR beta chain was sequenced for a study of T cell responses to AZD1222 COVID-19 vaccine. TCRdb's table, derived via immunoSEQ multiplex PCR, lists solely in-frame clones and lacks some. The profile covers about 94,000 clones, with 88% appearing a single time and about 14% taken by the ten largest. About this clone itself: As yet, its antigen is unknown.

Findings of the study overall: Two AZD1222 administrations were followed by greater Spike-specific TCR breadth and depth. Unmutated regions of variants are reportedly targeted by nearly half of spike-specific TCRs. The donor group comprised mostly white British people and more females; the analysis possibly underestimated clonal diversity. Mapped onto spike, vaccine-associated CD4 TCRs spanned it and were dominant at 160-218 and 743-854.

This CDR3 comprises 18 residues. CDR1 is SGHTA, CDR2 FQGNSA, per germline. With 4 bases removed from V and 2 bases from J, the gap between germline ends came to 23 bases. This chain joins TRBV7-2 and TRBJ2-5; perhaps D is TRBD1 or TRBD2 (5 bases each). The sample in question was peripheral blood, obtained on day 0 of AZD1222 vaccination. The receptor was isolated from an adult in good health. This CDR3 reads CASSSHPPSLGAQETQYF. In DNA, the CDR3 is TGTGCCAGCAGCTCCCACCCCCCCTCACTAGGGGCACAAGAGACCCAGTACTTC.